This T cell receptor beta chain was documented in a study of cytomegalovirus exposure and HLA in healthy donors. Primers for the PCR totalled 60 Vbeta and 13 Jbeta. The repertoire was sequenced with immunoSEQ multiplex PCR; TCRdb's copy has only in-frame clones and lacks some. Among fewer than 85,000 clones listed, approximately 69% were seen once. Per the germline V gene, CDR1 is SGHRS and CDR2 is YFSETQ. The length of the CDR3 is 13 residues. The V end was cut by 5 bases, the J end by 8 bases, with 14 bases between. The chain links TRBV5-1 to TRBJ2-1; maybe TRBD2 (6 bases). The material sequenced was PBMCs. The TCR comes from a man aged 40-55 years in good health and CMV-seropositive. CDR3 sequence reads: CASRTTSVDEQFF. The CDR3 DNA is TGCGCCAGCAGGACGACTAGTGTGGATGAGCAGTTCTTC.